The 20 T cell receptor beta chains presented below share a single source sample, sequenced in a study of OX40 agonist ivuxolimab in advanced cancers. Using immunoSEQ multiplex PCR, the repertoire was profiled, and TCRdb retains in-frame clones only, with some absent. The profile shows under 95,000 clones, approximately 84% of them singletons. This specimen consisted of CD4+ or CD8+ T cells sorted from blood, obtained in a trial of the OX40 agonist ivuxolimab. The receptors were sampled from an adult with an advanced solid tumor such as melanoma, head and neck, liver or kidney cancer.

The rearrangement uses TRBV18 and TRBJ1-6; TRBD1 might be the D (6 bases). The CDR3 is made up of 16 amino acids. Germline CDR1 and CDR2: KGHSH and LQKENI. Trimming left V 6 bases short and J 7 bases short, with 19 bases between. The CDR3 loop is CASSVRGGRSNSPLHF. The DNA of the CDR3 is TGTGCCAGCTCCGTTCGAGGGGGACGCTCGAATTCACCCCTCCACTTT. Drawing the rest from reference TRBV18 and TRBJ1-6, the complete variable domain is NAGVMQNPRHLVRRRGQEARLRCSPMKGHSHVYWYRQLPEEGLKFMVYLQKENIIDESGMPKERFSAEFPKEGPSILRIQQVVRGDSAAYFCASSVRGGRSNSPLHFGNGTRLTVT.

This clone came up once. The chain uses TRBV14 and TRBJ2-1; D not resolved. Germline V gene sequence: CDR1 SGHDN, CDR2 FVKESK. V lost 4 bases to trimming and J lost 4 bases, with 14 bases between them. CDR3 length equals 15 residues. In DNA, the CDR3 is TGTGCCAGCAGCCCGGGCGACGGATTTTACAATGAGCAGTTCTTC. Translating it yields CASSPGDGFYNEQFF.

The chain joins TRBV6-6 to TRBJ1-2; 11 bases fit TRBD1. Trimming removed 4 bases from V and 3 bases from J; junction bases left unmatched: 4. The germline V gene has CDR1 MNHNY and CDR2 SVGAGI (reference sequence). This CDR3 has 15 residues. Written as DNA, the CDR3 is TGTGCCAGCAGTTCTCGGGGACAGGGGGACTATGGCTACACCTTC. Translated: CASSSRGQGDYGYTF.

This clone was found once. This chain links TRBV27 with TRBJ2-1; 8 bases fit TRBD1. V shed 3 bases and J 9 bases; nucleotides not matched to a gene: 13. The CDR3 consists of 16 residues. Germline lookup yields CDR1 MNHEY and CDR2 SMNVEV (reference sequence). CDR3 nucleotide sequence: TGTGCCAGCAGTTTTAACAGGGGGGCGAGCGGCCTTGAGCAGTTCTTC. Its translation is CASSFNRGASGLEQFF.

This clone was detected only once. The genes are TRBV28 and TRBJ1-2; D is ambiguous. V lost 4 bases and J lost 8, with 17 bases in between. Per germline, CDR1 MDHEN and CDR2 SYDVKM. This CDR3 has 14 amino acids. CDR3: CASSSDSPGRGYTF. Written as DNA, the CDR3 is TGTGCCAGCAGTTCGGACTCTCCCGGAAGGGGCTACACCTTC.

There are a few counts of this clone. CDR3 coding DNA: TGTGCCAGCAGCTTCCGGGGGTCGGGGGCCAAAAACATTCAGTACTTC. Residues: CASSFRGSGAKNIQYF. This chain connects TRBV11-2 to TRBJ2-4, with D possibly TRBD2 on 6 matching bases. Germline loops: CDR1 SGHAT, CDR2 FQNNGV. Trimming stripped 3 bases from V and 1 base from J, with 13 bases between. The CDR3 runs to 16 residues.

This chain uses TRBV5-8 with TRBJ1-6, with a weak D call TRBD1 (6 bases). The germline CDR1 and CDR2 sequences are SGHTS and YDEGEE. CDR3 size: 16 residues. V gave up 2 bases and J gave up 7 bases, with 16 bases separating them. CDR3 protein: CASSFSRGQRNSPLHF. The CDR3 DNA reads as TGTGCCAGCAGCTTTAGCAGAGGACAGAGAAATTCACCCCTCCACTTT.

The chain is built from TRBV19 and TRBJ2-3, with 8 nucleotides matching TRBD1. The germline CDR1 and CDR2 sequences are LNHDA and SQIVND (reference sequence). This CDR3 has 14 residues. The V and J ends lost 4 bases and 3 bases, in that order; junction bases with no gene match: 3. The CDR3 DNA follows: TGTGCCAGTAGTACTACAGGGGGTACAGATACGCAGTATTTT. Translating it yields CASSTTGGTDTQYF. Filled out from reference TRBV19 and TRBJ2-3, the complete variable domain reads DGGITQSPKYLFRKEGQNVTLSCEQNLNHDAMYWYRQDPGQGLRLIYYSQIVNDFQKGDIAEGYSVSREKKESFPLTVTSAQKNPTAFYLCASSTTGGTDTQYFGPGTRLTVL.

J is TRBJ1-3 and V is TRBV28, with D unclear. V was trimmed by 6 bases and J by 0 bases, leaving 12 bases between them. Per the germline V gene, CDR1 is MDHEN and CDR2 is SYDVKM. CDR3 length equals 15 residues. CDR3 nucleotide sequence: TGTGCCAGCAGGGACGGGCAGTTCTCTGGAAACACCATATATTTT. Residues: CASRDGQFSGNTIYF.

This clone was found a few times. This chain links TRBV28 with TRBJ2-6; no firm D call. V was trimmed by 3 bases and J by 2 bases, leaving 8 bases between them. The CDR3 has 15 residues. Looked up from germline, CDR1 is MDHEN and CDR2 is SYDVKM. The chain's CDR3 is CASSLPPAGANVLTF. In nucleotides, the CDR3 is TGTGCCAGCAGTTTGCCCCCAGCTGGGGCCAACGTCCTGACTTTC. The full variable domain, with the rest looked up from reference TRBV28 and TRBJ2-6, is DVKVTQSSRYLVKRTGEKVFLECVQDMDHENMFWYRQDPGLGLRLIYFSYDVKMKEKGDIPEGYSVSREKKERFSLILESASTNQTSMYLCASSLPPAGANVLTFGAGSRLTVL.

The CDR3 coding sequence is TGTGCCAGCAGCCTTGGGTACGAGCAGTACTTC. It codes for CASSLGYEQYF. The V and J genes are TRBV6-5 and TRBJ2-7; D is unresolved. This CDR3 is 11 amino acids long. Between the trimmed V and J ends, which lost 6 bases and 4 bases, there was a span of 7 bases. The germline V gene has CDR1 MNHEY and CDR2 SVGAGI.

The chain is built from TRBV7-2 and TRBJ2-5; 8 bases agree with TRBD2. The CDR3 loop spans 16 amino acids. Looked up from germline, CDR1 is SGHTA and CDR2 is FQGNSA. Trimming at V came to 1 base and at J to 11 bases, leaving 15 bases not matched to a gene. The CDR3 bases are TGTGCCAGCAGCTTAGATTCGGGAGGGCTTATATATGAGCAGTACTTC. Translated: CASSLDSGGLIYEQYF.

The V gene is TRBV6-5, the J gene TRBJ1-1; 7 bases are a match to TRBD1. The CDR3 has 11 residues. CDR1 and CDR2 (germline): MNHEY, SVGAGI. With V trimmed by 5 bases and J by 9 bases, 3 bases remained unmatched. The CDR3 DNA sequence: TGTGCCAGCAGTGAGACAGGGCAAGCTTTCTTT. It specifies CASSETGQAFF.

The chain has TRBV6-5 and TRBJ2-6; 9 positions match TRBD1. Germline CDR1 reads MNHEY; CDR2 reads SVGAGI. The V segment lost 6 bases and the J segment 11 bases; nucleotides outside the gene matches: 11. This CDR3 contains 15 residues. In DNA form, the CDR3 reads TGTGCCAGCAGAATTTTGGGGACAGGGAGTTACGTCCTGACTTTC. Encoded protein: CASRILGTGSYVLTF.

The chain couples TRBV7-6 to TRBJ2-1, with 8 positions matching TRBD2. Germline CDR1 and CDR2: SGHVS and FNYEAQ. The CDR3 runs to 15 residues. V lost 3 bases, J lost 7 bases, and 8 bases stayed unmatched. In DNA form, the CDR3 reads TGTGCCAGCAGCTTGTCCAGCGGGAGAGTGAATGAGCAGTTCTTC. It encodes CASSLSSGRVNEQFF.

This chain uses TRBV28 with TRBJ2-2; 8 bases are a match to TRBD1. The V gene's germline CDR1 is MDHEN and CDR2 SYDVKM. Germline trimming cut 2 bases from V and 5 bases from J; bases unmatched to any gene: 13. This CDR3 has 18 residues. The CDR3 loop is CASSLHSGGAVGTGELFF. Here the CDR3 DNA reads TGTGCCAGCAGTTTACATTCAGGGGGCGCGGTCGGAACCGGGGAGCTGTTTTTT. Supplemented by reference TRBV28 and TRBJ2-2, the full variable domain reads DVKVTQSSRYLVKRTGEKVFLECVQDMDHENMFWYRQDPGLGLRLIYFSYDVKMKEKGDIPEGYSVSREKKERFSLILESASTNQTSMYLCASSLHSGGAVGTGELFFGEGSRLTVL.

The J gene is TRBJ1-6, the V gene TRBV27, with 7 bases aligning to TRBD1. CDR1 and CDR2 from the germline V gene are MNHEY and SMNVEV (reference sequence). V lost 5 bases and J lost 7; bases outside the gene matches: 5. This CDR3 has 14 residues. The CDR3 here is CASSPGTANSPLHF. The CDR3 DNA reads as TGTGCCAGCAGTCCCGGGACAGCGAATTCACCCCTCCACTTT.

This chain uses TRBV5-4 with TRBJ2-3, with TRBD1 as a possible D gene (6 bases). Trimming cost V 4 bases and J 2 bases, with 11 bases left between them. The germline gives CDR1 SGHNT, CDR2 YYREEE (reference sequence). CDR3 length equals 14 residues. CDR3 in DNA: TGTGCCAGCAGCCCGGGACAACTCACAGATACGCAGTATTTT. Translated, it gives CASSPGQLTDTQYF.

The V and J genes are TRBV11-2 and TRBJ1-1; TRBD1 aligns across 7 bases. The junction had 6 bases not matched to a gene; V was cut back by 5 bases and J by 6 bases. Germline-derived CDR1 and CDR2 are SGHAT and FQNNGV. The CDR3 covers 13 residues. This CDR3 reads CASSATGTAEAFF. The CDR3 coding sequence is TGTGCCAGCAGCGCGACAGGGACAGCTGAAGCTTTCTTT.

This clone has only one observation. The rearrangement uses TRBV29-1 and TRBJ2-5, with 10 bases that match TRBD2. The CDR3 is made up of 13 amino acids. Germline trimming cut 7 bases from V and 7 bases from J; bases unmatched to any gene: 9. CDR1 and CDR2 from the germline V gene are SQVTM and ANQGSEA. The CDR3 DNA follows: TGCAGCGCAATAGCGGGAGGTGTCGGGACCCAGTACTTC. The encoded protein is CSAIAGGVGTQYF.